One and the same sample provided the 31 T cell receptor beta chains below, sequenced in a study of T cells expressing NK-cell markers. From its re-call of the 5' RACE reads, TCRdb lists each CDR3 protein once, without DNA. This table lists about 460,000 distinct CDR3 sequences. Sequenced material: blood T cells: a sorted CD56 or NKG2C T cell subset, CD4+ or CD8+ T cells, or bulk PBMC T cells (not recorded which). All receptors derive from a woman aged 45-65 years in good health.

This chain links TRBV14 with TRBJ2-2; TCRdb returns TRBD1, unconfirmable since there is no DNA. The germline V gene encodes CDR1 SGHDN and CDR2 FVKESK. The CDR3 spans 17 residues. CDR3 amino acids: CASSHGKSEAGAGELFF. The full variable domain, in which reference TRBV14 and TRBJ2-2 provide the parts outside the CDR3, is EAGVTQFPSHSVIEKGQTVTLRCDPISGHDNLYWYRRVMGKEIKFLLHFVKESKQDESGMPNNRFLAERTGGTYSTLKVQPAELEDSGVYFCASSHGKSEAGAGELFFGEGSRLTVL.

This rearrangement joins TRBV24-1 to TRBJ2-2. Germline CDR1 reads KGHDR; CDR2 reads SFDVKD. This CDR3 is 12 amino acids long. CDR3 in amino acids: CATSDPSGELFF.

The chain joins TRBV5-1 to TRBJ2-3. Per the germline V gene, CDR1 is SGHRS and CDR2 is YFSETQ. CDR3 length equals 15 residues. CDR3 sequence: CASSYSKESYDTQYF.

The rearrangement uses TRBV14 and TRBJ2-3; TCRdb's assignment of TRBD1 cannot be checked, as there is no DNA. CDR1 and CDR2 (germline): SGHDN, FVKESK. The CDR3 runs 17 residues. The CDR3 loop reads CASSQDLSPGYADTQYF.

The V gene is TRBV12-3 or TRBV12-4, the J gene TRBJ2-5; with no DNA, the TCRdb D assignment of TRBD1 cannot be verified. CDR3 length: 15 amino acids. CDR3 residues: CASSRSGGTGETQYF.

The chain combines TRBV2 with TRBJ2-3; lacking DNA, the TRBD1 call made by TCRdb goes unchecked. From germline, CDR1 is SNHLY and CDR2 FYNNEI. The CDR3 is made up of 13 amino acids. CDR3 protein: CASSDAGGDTQYF.

V and J are TRBV9 and TRBJ2-3; TCRdb returns TRBD1, unconfirmable since there is no DNA. The CDR3 is 15 amino acids. Germline loops: CDR1 SGDLS, CDR2 YYNGEE. The chain's CDR3 is CASSVLQGTTDTQYF.

The chain carries TRBV12-3 or TRBV12-4 and TRBJ2-1. This CDR3 has 13 amino acids. The CDR3 spells CASSLRLDNEQFF.

The J gene is TRBJ1-1, the V gene TRBV6-2 or TRBV6-3; the TCRdb D gene call, TRBD1, has no DNA to confirm it. The CDR3 contains 14 residues. Germline V gene sequence: CDR1 MNHEY, CDR2 SVGEGT. Here the CDR3 reads CASTYFGRNTEAFF.

The chain joins TRBV5-6 to TRBJ2-2. The CDR3 is made up of 14 amino acids. CDR1 is SGHDT, CDR2 YYEEEE, per germline. CDR3 sequence: CASSPRWFTGELFF.

The V gene is TRBV6-2 or TRBV6-3, the J gene TRBJ2-2; with no DNA, the TCRdb D assignment of TRBD2 cannot be verified. Germline V CDR1 and CDR2: MNHEY, SVGEGT. This CDR3 is 16 amino acids long. CDR3 region: CASSSWTSGSTGELFF.

This rearrangement joins TRBV2 to TRBJ2-1; TCRdb calls TRBD2, which cannot be checked without DNA. Per the germline V gene, CDR1 is SNHLY and CDR2 is FYNNEI. The CDR3 extends over 13 amino acids. CDR3 sequence: CASSAVPTSEQFF.

This chain links TRBV5-1 with TRBJ2-1; lacking DNA, the TRBD1 call made by TCRdb goes unchecked. The CDR3 runs to 15 residues. The germline V gene encodes CDR1 SGHRS and CDR2 YFSETQ. The CDR3 spells CASSLQTASNNEQFF.

The chain couples TRBV9 to TRBJ2-5. Germline-derived CDR1 and CDR2 are SGDLS and YYNGEE. The CDR3 sequence is 16 residues long. The CDR3 protein is CASSVGVGKVQETQYF.

The genes are TRBV18 and TRBJ2-1; no DNA is available, so the TRBD1 call from TCRdb remains unchecked. The CDR3 runs to 14 residues. In germline, CDR1 is KGHSH, CDR2 LQKENI. CDR3 sequence reads: CASRDGGLNNEQFF.

The V call is TRBV28, the J call TRBJ2-4; the TCRdb call, TRBD2, lacks DNA for checking. The CDR3 is 16 amino acids. The V gene's germline CDR1 is MDHEN and CDR2 SYDVKM. The CDR3 region is CATHSGLAGSKNIQYF.

This chain links TRBV20-1 with TRBJ2-5; TCRdb's D call of TRBD2 is untestable without DNA. The CDR3 totals 11 residues. Germline assignment: CDR1 DFQATT and CDR2 SNEGSKA (reference sequence). CDR3 sequence: CSGADQETQYF.

CDR3 protein: CSARSGSGNNEQFF. This chain joins TRBV20-1 and TRBJ2-1; absent DNA, TCRdb's TRBD2 call cannot be checked. From germline, CDR1 is DFQATT and CDR2 SNEGSKA (reference sequence). The CDR3 contains 14 residues.

This CDR3 reads CAWTMRAREQYF. The J gene is TRBJ2-7, the V gene TRBV30; TCRdb returns TRBD2, unconfirmable since there is no DNA. The length of the CDR3 is 12 residues. Germline CDR1 is GTSNPN and CDR2 is SVGIG (reference sequence).

The chain links TRBV20-1 to TRBJ2-3; TCRdb designates TRBD2, a call that cannot be tested without DNA. Germline V CDR1 and CDR2: DFQATT, SNEGSKA (reference sequence). This CDR3 contains 16 residues. The CDR3 here is CSANSPGGPSTDTQYF.

This chain joins TRBV27 and TRBJ2-7; checking the TCRdb D call of TRBD1 is not possible without DNA. The CDR3 sequence is 12 residues long. Germline CDR1 MNHEY, CDR2 SMNVEV (reference sequence). CDR3 region: CASSFNAGPPYF.

The rearrangement uses TRBV6-5 and TRBJ2-6; with no DNA, the TCRdb D assignment of TRBD1 cannot be verified. This CDR3 is 18 amino acids long. Per germline, CDR1 MNHEY and CDR2 SVGAGI. The CDR3 sequence: CASSYSTGLGSGANVLTF.

This sequence joins TRBV19 and TRBJ2-2; TCRdb returns TRBD1, unconfirmable since there is no DNA. The CDR3 covers 14 residues. In germline, CDR1 is LNHDA, CDR2 SQIVND (reference sequence). The CDR3 region is CASSIGQGGGELFF. The full variable domain, in which reference TRBV19 and TRBJ2-2 provide the parts outside the CDR3, is DGGITQSPKYLFRKEGQNVTLSCEQNLNHDAMYWYRQDPGQGLRLIYYSQIVNDFQKGDIAEGYSVSREKKESFPLTVTSAQKNPTAFYLCASSIGQGGGELFFGEGSRLTVL.

The chain is built from TRBV29-1 and TRBJ2-3. Germline-derived CDR1 and CDR2 are SQVTM and ANQGSEA. There are 13 residues in the CDR3. The CDR3 loop is CSVEMYFADTQYF.

The V gene is TRBV19, the J gene TRBJ2-3; TCRdb's D gene call, TRBD2, goes unchecked for lack of DNA. CDR1 is LNHDA, CDR2 SQIVND, per germline (reference sequence). This CDR3 is 13 amino acids long. The CDR3 region is CASTYGYEGTQYF.

The J gene is TRBJ2-7, the V gene TRBV21-1. TRBV21-1 is shown as a pseudogene. CDR3 length equals 16 residues. The CDR3 protein is CASSKAGDRRAYEQYF.

This chain uses TRBV29-1 with TRBJ2-1; TCRdb's D gene call, TRBD1, goes unchecked for lack of DNA. The germline V gene encodes CDR1 SQVTM and CDR2 ANQGSEA. The CDR3 contains 13 residues. The CDR3 region is CSVAAGRGGEQFF.

Here the CDR3 reads CASSRGTNYEQYF. The chain links TRBV4-1 to TRBJ2-7; there is no DNA to check the TCRdb D call of TRBD2. CDR1 and CDR2 from the germline V gene are MGHRA and YSYEKL. The CDR3 totals 13 residues.

The chain links TRBV25-1 to TRBJ1-5; TCRdb lists TRBD1, though no DNA is available to test this call. The length of the CDR3 is 14 residues. Germline lookup yields CDR1 MGHDK and CDR2 SYGVNS. CDR3 in amino acids: CASSWADSNQPQHF. Together with reference TRBV25-1 and TRBJ1-5, the CDR3 gives the full variable domain: EADIYQTPRYLVIGTGKKITLECSQTMGHDKMYWYQQDPGMELHLIHYSYGVNSTEKGDLSSESTVSRIRTEHFPLTLESARPSHTSQYLCASSWADSNQPQHFGDGTRLSIL.

This rearrangement joins TRBV20-1 to TRBJ2-1; TCRdb gives TRBD2 as the D gene, but with no DNA this cannot be confirmed. The CDR3 sequence is 13 residues long. Looked up from germline, CDR1 is DFQATT and CDR2 is SNEGSKA (reference sequence). The CDR3 here is CSARDRLYNEQFF.

The chain links TRBV4-1 to TRBJ1-1; absent DNA, TCRdb's TRBD1 call cannot be checked. The CDR3 runs 13 residues. The V gene's germline CDR1 is MGHRA and CDR2 YSYEKL. This chain's CDR3 is CASSRTGVPEAFF.